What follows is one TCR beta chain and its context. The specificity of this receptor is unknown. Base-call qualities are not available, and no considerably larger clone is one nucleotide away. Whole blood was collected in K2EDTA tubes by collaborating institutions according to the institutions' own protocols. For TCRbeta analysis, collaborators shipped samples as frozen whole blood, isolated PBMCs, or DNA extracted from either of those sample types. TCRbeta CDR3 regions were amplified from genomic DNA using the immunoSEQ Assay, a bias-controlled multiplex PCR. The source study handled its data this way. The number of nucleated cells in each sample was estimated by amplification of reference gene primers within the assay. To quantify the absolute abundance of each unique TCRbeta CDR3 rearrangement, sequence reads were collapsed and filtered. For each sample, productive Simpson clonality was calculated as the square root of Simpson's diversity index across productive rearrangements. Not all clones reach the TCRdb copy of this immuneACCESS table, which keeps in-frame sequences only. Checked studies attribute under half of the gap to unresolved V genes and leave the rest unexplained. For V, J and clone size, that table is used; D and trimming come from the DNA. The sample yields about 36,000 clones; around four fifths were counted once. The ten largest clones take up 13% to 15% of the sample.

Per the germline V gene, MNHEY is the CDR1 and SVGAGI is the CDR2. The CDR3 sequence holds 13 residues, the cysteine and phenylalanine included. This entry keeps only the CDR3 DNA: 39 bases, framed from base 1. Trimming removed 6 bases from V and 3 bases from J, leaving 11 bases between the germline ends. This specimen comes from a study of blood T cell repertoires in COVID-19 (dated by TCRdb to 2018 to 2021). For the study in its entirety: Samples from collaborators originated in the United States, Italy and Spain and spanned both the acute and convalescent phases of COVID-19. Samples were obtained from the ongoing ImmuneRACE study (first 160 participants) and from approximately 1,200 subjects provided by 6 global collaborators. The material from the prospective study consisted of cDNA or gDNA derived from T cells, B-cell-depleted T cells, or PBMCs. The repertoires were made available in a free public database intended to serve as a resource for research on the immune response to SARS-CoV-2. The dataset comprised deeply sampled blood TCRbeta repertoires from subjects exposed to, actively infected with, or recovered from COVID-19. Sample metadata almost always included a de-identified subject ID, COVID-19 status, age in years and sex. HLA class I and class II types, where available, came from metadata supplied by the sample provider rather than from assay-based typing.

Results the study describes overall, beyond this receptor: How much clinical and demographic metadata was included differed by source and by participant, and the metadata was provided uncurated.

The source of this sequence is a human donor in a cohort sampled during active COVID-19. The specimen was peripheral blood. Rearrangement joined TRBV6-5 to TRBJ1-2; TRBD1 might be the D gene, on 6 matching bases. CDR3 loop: CASSQTGDYGYTF. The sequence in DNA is TGTGCCAGCAGCCAGACAGGTGACTATGGCTACACCTTC.